The clone carrying this T cell receptor (beta chain) was counted a few times. Sequenced by immunoSEQ multiplex PCR; TCRdb stores in-frame clones only, minus some. The sample lists approximately 350,000 clones; 75% to 90% were seen once. Followed longitudinally, the Seattle patients had been enrolled during active infection. The CDR3 is 14 residues long. CDR1 and CDR2 (germline): SGDLS, YYNGEE. J gave up 13 bases and V 0 bases, and 11 bases lay outside the gene matches. These data originate in a study of blood T cell repertoires in COVID-19. Study background: COVID-19 samples from acute and convalescent phases originated in the United States, Italy and Spain. The analysed material was cDNA or gDNA that came from T cells, B-cell-depleted T cells, or PBMCs.

Sequencing input: peripheral blood. The sequence derives from a woman aged 50 to 60 with COVID-19, enrolled during active disease. The rearrangement links TRBV9 to TRBJ2-3; 7 bases are a match to TRBD1. The CDR3 here is CASSVGGTETREYF. In DNA form, the CDR3 reads TGTGCCAGCAGCGTAGGAGGGACAGAGACCCGCGAGTATTTT.